This T cell receptor beta chain appears in the sequencing data of a study of blood T cell repertoires in COVID-19. In the study overall: The origin of the acute and convalescent COVID-19 samples was the United States, Italy and Spain. PBMCs, B-cell-depleted T cells, or T cells provided the cDNA or gDNA that made up the material.

Authors' data handling: Using reference gene primer amplification, nucleated cell counts were estimated. Here immunoSEQ multiplex PCR was the method, and the copy in TCRdb shows in-frame clones only, minus some. The D gene and trimming were derived from the DNA, and the V and J assignments and clone size from that table. Altogether 100,000 or so clones are present, roughly 80% being singletons, with the ten largest covering 15% to 20%. The sample taken for sequencing was peripheral blood. The clonotype comes from a human donor in a cohort sampled during active COVID-19.

CDR3 in DNA: TGTGCCTGGAGTGTACAGGCCGGAAACACCATATATTTT. It yields the protein CAWSVQAGNTIYF. This chain uses TRBV30 with TRBJ1-3; D perhaps matches TRBD1 (5 bases). There are 13 residues in the CDR3. CDR1 is GTSNPN and CDR2 is SVGIG in the germline V gene (reference sequence). V lost 0 bases and J lost 4, with 7 bases in between.